Given below is one T cell receptor (beta chain) in context. What antigen it recognizes has not been identified. One base away there is no much larger clone; base qualities are not given. Sequences SGHTA (CDR1) and FQGNSA (CDR2) are obtained from the germline V gene. Trimming takes 2 bases off V and 8 bases off J; junction bases not matched to a gene: 8. Counted from cysteine to phenylalanine, this CDR3 has 15 amino acids. Just CDR3 DNA is preserved here, 45 bases in frame from base 1. This entry comes from a study of blood T cell repertoires in COVID-19 (dated by TCRdb to 2020 to 2021). Concerning the study at large: Collaborator samples came from the United States, Italy and Spain and covered acute and convalescent phases of COVID-19. Samples came from the ongoing ImmuneRACE study (first 160 participants) plus 1,254 subjects from 6 global collaborators. The repertoires were released in a freely available public database intended as a resource for research on the immune response to SARS-CoV-2. Deeply sampled blood TCRbeta repertoires from subjects exposed to, actively infected with, or recovered from COVID-19 were included in the dataset. Where available, HLA class I and class II types were obtained from metadata supplied by the sample provider rather than from assay-based typing. A de-identified subject ID, COVID-19 status, age in years and sex were almost always included in the sample metadata. The material from the prospective study consisted of cDNA or gDNA derived from T cells, B-cell-depleted T cells, or PBMCs. Broad study findings and their caveats: The amount of clinical and demographic metadata varied by source and participant and was provided uncurated.

Each collaborating institution followed its own protocols to collect whole blood in K2EDTA tubes. For TCRbeta analysis, collaborators shipped samples in one of three forms: frozen whole blood, isolated PBMCs, or DNA extracted from either of those sample types. TCRbeta CDR3 regions were amplified from genomic DNA using the immunoSEQ Assay, a bias-controlled multiplex PCR. The published analysis was carried out like this. Nucleated cell counts per sample were estimated from amplification of reference gene primers within the assay. To quantify the absolute abundance of each unique TCRbeta CDR3 rearrangement, sequence reads were collapsed and filtered. Productive Simpson clonality was computed per sample as the square root of Simpson's diversity index over productive rearrangements. TCRdb carries this immuneACCESS record with in-frame sequences only. Its versions omit some clonotypes, under half of them owing to an unresolved V gene in the studies checked, with the rest unexplained. V, J and clone size are taken as reported in that table, and D and trimming were inferred from the DNA itself. The sample table contains 90,000 or so clones; only one count was recorded for roughly 90% of them. Roughly 1.2% of the sample rests with the top ten.

Recombination connected TRBV7-2 to TRBJ2-3, with 9 junctional bases fitting TRBD2. The receptor was isolated from a man older than 75 with active or convalescent COVID-19. Sequences were obtained from peripheral blood. The DNA sequence is given as TGTGCCAGCAGCTTAAGTAGCGGGAGAAGTGGTACGCAGTATTTT. Its translation is CASSLSSGRSGTQYF.